The clone carrying this T cell receptor (beta chain) was counted a few times. CDR1 is MDHEN and CDR2 is SYDVKM in the germline V gene. The CDR3 runs 16 residues. V shed 5 bases, J shed 0 bases, and the junction held 7 bases outside the gene matches. The sample is drawn from a study of identical twins. TCRdb reprocessed the 5' RACE reads with MiXCR, giving one entry per CDR3 protein. The sample yields about 340,000 distinct CDR3 sequences, roughly an eighth seen once. The data were also submitted as part of a second study, on yellow fever vaccine responses in identical twins.

The origin of this receptor is a woman between 18 and 30 years old in good health. The sample taken for sequencing was CD8+ T cells sorted from blood. V is TRBV28 and J is TRBJ1-5, with 7 bases matching TRBD1. CDR3 amino acids: CASSPREGASNQPQHF. The CDR3 nucleotides read TGTGCCAGCAGTCCGAGGGAGGGGGCTAGCAATCAGCCCCAGCATTTT.